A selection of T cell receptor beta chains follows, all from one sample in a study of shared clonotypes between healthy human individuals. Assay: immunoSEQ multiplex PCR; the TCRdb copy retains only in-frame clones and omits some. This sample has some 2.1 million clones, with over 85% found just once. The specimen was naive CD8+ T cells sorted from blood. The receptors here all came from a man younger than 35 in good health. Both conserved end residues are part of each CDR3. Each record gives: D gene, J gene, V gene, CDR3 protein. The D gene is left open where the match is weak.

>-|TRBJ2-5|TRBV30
CAWSGRAGKETQYF
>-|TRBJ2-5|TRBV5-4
CASSGQGTQYF
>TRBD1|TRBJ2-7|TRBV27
CASSFAGQGHEQYF
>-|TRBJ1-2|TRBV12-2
CASRFGGHYGYTF
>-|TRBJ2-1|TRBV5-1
CASSLGSAAYTYNEQFF
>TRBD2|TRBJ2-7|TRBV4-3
CASSQGLAGATYEQYF
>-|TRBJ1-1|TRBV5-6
CASSYDRSYTEAFF
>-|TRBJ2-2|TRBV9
CASSVGYLNTGELFF
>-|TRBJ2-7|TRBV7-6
CASSLGWGYEQYF
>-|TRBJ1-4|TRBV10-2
CASRGEKLFF
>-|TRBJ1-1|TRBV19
CARSGRLNTEAFF
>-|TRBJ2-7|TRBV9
CASSVGTVATYEQYF
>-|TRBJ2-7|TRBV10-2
CASRTDPGYEQYF
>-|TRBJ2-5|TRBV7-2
CASSLDGPQETQYF
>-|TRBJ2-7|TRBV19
CASSMEAGESYEQYF
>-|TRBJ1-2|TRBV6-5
CASSYEPEDYGYTF
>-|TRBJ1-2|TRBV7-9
CASHANHYGYTF
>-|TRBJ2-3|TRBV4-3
CASSQEWDIDTDTQYF
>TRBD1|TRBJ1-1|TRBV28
CASSTPGQEFIGDTEAFF
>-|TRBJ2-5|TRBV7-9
CASSGESGKTQYF
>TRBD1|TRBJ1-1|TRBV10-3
CAITGTGMNTEAFF
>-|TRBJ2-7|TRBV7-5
CARSARAYEQYF
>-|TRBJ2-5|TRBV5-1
CASSPVMGGPETQYF
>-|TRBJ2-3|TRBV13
CASSFTGESTDTQYF
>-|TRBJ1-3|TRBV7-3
CASSLTPGQFDSGNTIYF
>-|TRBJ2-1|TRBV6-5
CASSSGTRFPNEQFF
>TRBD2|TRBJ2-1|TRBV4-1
CASSQEGPGTSGSNEQFF
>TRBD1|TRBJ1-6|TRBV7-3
CASSLSGDSDSPLHF
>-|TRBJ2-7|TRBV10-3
CAISDTTGKISYEQYF
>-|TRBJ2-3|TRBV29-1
CSVEKGLGTDTQYF
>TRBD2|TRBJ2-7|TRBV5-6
CASSLAGLAHEQYF
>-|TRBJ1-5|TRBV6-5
CASSSGLEQPQHF
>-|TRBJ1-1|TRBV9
CASSVGTNTEAFF
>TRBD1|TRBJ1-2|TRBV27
CASSSPGTGGPYGYTF
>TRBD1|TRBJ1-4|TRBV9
CASSPRPGQGIEKLFF
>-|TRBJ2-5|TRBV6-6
CASSYVVQRRTETQYF
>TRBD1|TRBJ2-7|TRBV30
CALSWGQSSYEQYF
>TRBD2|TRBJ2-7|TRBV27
CASSPIAGGSSYEQYF
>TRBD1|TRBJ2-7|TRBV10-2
CASGTGWYEQYF
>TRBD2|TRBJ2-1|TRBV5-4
CASSLRAGGPIYNEQFF
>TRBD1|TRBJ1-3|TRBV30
CAWTDRGRVGNTIYF
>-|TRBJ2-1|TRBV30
CACTGERSYNEQFF